These T cell receptor beta chains were read from a single sample in a study of blood T cell repertoires in COVID-19. Clones were read by immunoSEQ multiplex PCR, and TCRdb kept only the in-frame ones, dropping some. The table records 65,000 to 90,000 clones, around 77% of them present only once. Sequenced input: peripheral blood. The receptors shown here come from a man between 65 and 85 years old with COVID-19, enrolled during active disease. CDR3s include the opening cysteine and the closing phenylalanine or tryptophan. The D gene is left open where the match is weak. Clone size is given for some rows only: seen once, a few or many times, or a class if the clone is expanded.

TRBJ2-1 | TRBD1 | TRBV3-1/TRBV3-2 | . | TGTGCCAGCAGCCTACGACAGGGGGCCTACAATGAGCAGTTCTTC | CASSLRQGAYNEQFF
TRBJ2-5 | . | TRBV5-4 | . | TGTGCCAGCAGCACTAATCTCCGAGAGACCCAGTACTTC | CASSTNLRETQYF
TRBJ2-5 | TRBD1 | TRBV28 | . | TGTGCCAGCAGTTTCATTTCAGGGGGCGACGAGACCCAGTACTTC | CASSFISGGDETQYF
TRBJ2-7 | TRBD2 | TRBV10-2 | . | TGCGCCAGCAGTGTCGGGACTAGCGGGAGCCAGGCGTACTTC | CASSVGTSGSQAYF
TRBJ1-2 | TRBD1 | TRBV30 | . | TGTGCCTGTAAGGGACAGGGGGGCGGCTACACCTTC | CACKGQGGGYTF
TRBJ2-7 | . | TRBV5-1 | many | TGCGCCAGCAGCTTGGCTAGCGCCCGCTCCTACGAGCAGTACTTC | CASSLASARSYEQYF
TRBJ2-7 | . | TRBV21-1 | . | TGTGCCAGCAGCAAAGATCTCCCTTACGAGCAGTACTTC | CASSKDLPYEQYF
TRBJ1-5 | TRBD1 | TRBV28 | . | TGTGCCAGCAGTCCTGGACAGGGTCAGCCCCAGCATTTT | CASSPGQGQPQHF
TRBJ1-2 | . | TRBV5-4 | . | TGTGCCAGCAGCTTGGTTTCGGGGGGAAATGGCTACACCTTC | CASSLVSGGNGYTF
TRBJ1-2 | . | TRBV28 | . | TGTGCCAGCAGTTCGGAAAGGGACACCCATGGCTACACCTTC | CASSSERDTHGYTF
TRBJ1-5 | . | TRBV6-5 | . | TGTGCCAGCAGAGAGAGGGGGAATCAGCCCCAGCATTTT | CASRERGNQPQHF
TRBJ2-1 | TRBD1 | TRBV19 | . | TGTGCCAGTAGTATTTTAGGGGGCAAATCTTTAAACAATGAGCAGTTCTTC | CASSILGGKSLNNEQFF
TRBJ1-2 | TRBD1 | TRBV4-1 | . | TGCGCCAGCAGCCAAGGAGGGGACAGGGGGCTCTTTGGCTACACCTTC | CASSQGGDRGLFGYTF
TRBJ2-1 | . | TRBV10-3 | . | TGTGCACTCAGGGGGACTGGTGACTTGGATGAGCAGTTCTTC | CALRGTGDLDEQFF
TRBJ1-5 | TRBD1 | TRBV28 | . | TGTGCCAGCAGTTCTTTCAGGGGGTTAAGCAATCAGCCCCAGCATTTT | CASSSFRGLSNQPQHF
TRBJ1-3 | TRBD1 | TRBV6-5 | . | TGTGCCAGCAGGAGGGGACAGGGTTACGGAAACACCATATATTTT | CASRRGQGYGNTIYF
TRBJ1-1 | . | TRBV28 | . | TGTGCCAGCAGCTTACAGGGTGGGGTGAGGAACACTGAAGCTTTCTTT | CASSLQGGVRNTEAFF
TRBJ1-1 | TRBD1 | TRBV7-3 | few | TGTGCCAGCAGCCCCGACAGGGACACTGAAGCTTTCTTT | CASSPDRDTEAFF
TRBJ1-6 | . | TRBV27 | . | TGTGCCAGCAGTTTCTCTCTGGAACGACAGGTTCGAGGACCCCTCCACTTT | CASSFSLERQVRGPLHF
TRBJ1-5 | . | TRBV18 | . | TGTGCCAGCTCACCAAAGACGCCGGGACATCATAGCAATCAGCCCCAGCATTTT | CASSPKTPGHHSNQPQHF
TRBJ2-7 | TRBD2 | TRBV18 | . | TGTGCCAGCTCAAATGGGCGGGAGAAAAACGAGCAGTACTTC | CASSNGREKNEQYF
TRBJ1-1 | . | TRBV5-6 | . | TGTGCCAGCAGCTTGGAGGGGGTCGCGGTTCAAGCTTTCTTT | CASSLEGVAVQAFF
TRBJ2-7 | TRBD2 | TRBV27 | . | TGTGCCAGCCACGACCGCGGGAGGTTCAACGAGCAGTACTTC | CASHDRGRFNEQYF
TRBJ1-5 | TRBD1 | TRBV6-2/TRBV6-3 | . | TGTGCCAGCAGTTACTCATCTTGGAGTTCACAGGGGGCATATCAGCCCCAGCATTTT | CASSYSSWSSQGAYQPQHF
TRBJ2-5 | TRBD1 | TRBV29-1 | . | TGCAGCGTTGATGGGGTCCGGGACAGGGGACAAGAGACCCAGTACTTC | CSVDGVRDRGQETQYF
TRBJ2-6 | . | TRBV5-1 | . | TGCGCCAGCACCTCCGGGGGGCTAAACCCGTCTGGGGCCAACGTCCTGACTTTC | CASTSGGLNPSGANVLTF
TRBJ1-4 | . | TRBV7-2 | . | TGTGCCAGCAGCCCGGACAGAGCTAATGAAAAACTGTTTTTT | CASSPDRANEKLFF
TRBJ2-1 | TRBD1 | TRBV14 | few | TGTGCCAGCAGCCGAATGACAGGGTACAATGAGCAGTTCTTC | CASSRMTGYNEQFF
TRBJ1-4 | . | TRBV18 | . | TGTGCCAGCTCACCCCCCGGGAGGGGAAATGAAAAACTGTTTTTT | CASSPPGRGNEKLFF